Below, 20 T cell receptor beta chains from the same sample are listed, as sequenced in a study of T cells in pancreatic ductal adenocarcinoma. Surgery without prior neoadjuvant therapy was the treatment of the selected pancreatic ductal adenocarcinoma patients. Measured with immunoSEQ multiplex PCR; TCRdb has only the in-frame clones, and not every one. The sample records 10,000 or so clones, roughly two thirds being singletons. Specimen: pancreatic tumor tissue. The receptors stem from a human donor with pancreatic ductal adenocarcinoma.

The rearrangement uses TRBV7-8 and TRBJ2-7; D is undetermined. Between the trimmed V and J ends, which lost 5 bases and 3 bases, there was a span of 11 bases. The germline gives CDR1 SGHVS, CDR2 FQNEAQ. The length of the CDR3 is 13 residues. The chain's CDR3 is CASSMEPFYEQYF. The DNA for the CDR3 is TGTGCCAGCAGCATGGAACCTTTCTACGAGCAGTACTTC.

This clone was counted a few times. The V and J genes are TRBV4-2 and TRBJ2-7; D is uncertain. V lost 0 bases to trimming and J lost 3 bases, with 9 bases between them. From germline, CDR1 is LGHNA and CDR2 YNFKEQ. This CDR3 has 14 amino acids. The CDR3 is CASSQDWQNYEQYF. In DNA form, the CDR3 reads TGTGCCAGCAGCCAAGATTGGCAGAACTACGAGCAGTACTTC.

This rearrangement joins TRBV9 to TRBJ2-5; TRBD1 matches 8 bases. The CDR3 consists of 15 residues. The germline V gene has CDR1 SGDLS and CDR2 YYNGEE. The V and J ends lost 2 bases and 7 bases, in that order; junction bases with no gene match: 10. The CDR3 DNA reads as TGTGCCAGCAGCGTGGATACAGGGGGTCAGGGGACCCAGTACTTC. Translation: CASSVDTGGQGTQYF. Using reference TRBV9 and TRBJ2-5 for the parts outside the CDR3, the full variable domain is DSGVTQTPKHLITATGQRVTLRCSPRSGDLSVYWYQQSLDQGLQFLIQYYNGEERAKGNILERFSAQQFPDLHSELNLSSLELGDSALYFCASSVDTGGQGTQYFGPGTRLLVL.

V and J are TRBV28 and TRBJ1-5, with D tentatively TRBD1 (6 bases). The CDR3 runs to 15 residues. The V end lost 3 bases, the J end lost 3 bases, and 12 bases lay between the germline ends. Germline loops: CDR1 MDHEN, CDR2 SYDVKM. DNA for the CDR3: TGTGCCAGCAGTTTCGGGGGACACTCCAATCAGCCCCAGCATTTT. This gives the protein CASSFGGHSNQPQHF.

The V and J genes are TRBV9 and TRBJ1-2; D is perhaps TRBD1 (5 bases). This CDR3 has 15 amino acids. V lost 3 bases to trimming and J lost 5 bases, with 17 bases between them. The germline V gene has CDR1 SGDLS and CDR2 YYNGEE. CDR3 bases: TGTGCCAGCAGCGGAATTCCGGGGACCTGGTATGGCTACACCTTC. It encodes CASSGIPGTWYGYTF.

As for this clone: An end of the junction differs from the germline gene, which may be a read error. This chain uses TRBV10-3 with TRBJ1-2, with D tentatively TRBD1 (6 bases). The CDR3 is 12 residues long. Per germline, CDR1 ENHRY and CDR2 SYGVKD. As DNA, the CDR3 is TGTGCCATCAGTGAGGGACCGGGACACGGAGGTTTC. Amino acid sequence: CAISEGPGHGGF.

This clone was seen a handful of times. The chain combines TRBV15 with TRBJ1-1; D gene ambiguous. CDR3 size: 13 residues. Trimming left V 1 base short and J 8 bases short, with 11 bases between. Germline V gene lookup returns CDR1 LNHNV and CDR2 YYDKDF (reference sequence). CDR3 in amino acids: CATSRGPKAEAFF. CDR3 nucleotide sequence: TGTGCCACCAGCAGAGGACCCAAGGCAGAAGCTTTCTTT.

Concerning this clone: The junction and the germline gene differ at one end; a read error may be behind it. This chain uses TRBV7-7 with TRBJ2-7; 7 nucleotides agree with TRBD2. The germline V gene has CDR1 SSHAT and CDR2 FNYEAQ (reference sequence). CDR3 length equals 14 residues. The CDR3 is CASSPSGGTYEQYF. DNA of the CDR3: TGTGCTAGCAGCCCCTCGGGAGGTACCTACGAGCAGTACTTC.

The chain has TRBV6-5 and TRBJ2-2; 10 bases match TRBD2. The junction had 7 bases not matched to a gene; V was cut back by 0 bases and J by 9 bases. Germline V gene sequence: CDR1 MNHEY, CDR2 SVGAGI. The CDR3 loop spans 16 amino acids. CDR3 sequence: CASSYSGASGSWELFF. DNA of the CDR3: TGTGCCAGCAGTTACTCTGGGGCTAGCGGGAGTTGGGAGCTGTTTTTT.

This rearrangement joins TRBV5-4 to TRBJ2-7; D might be TRBD1 (6 bases). With 4 bases removed from V and 6 bases from J, the gap between germline ends came to 17 bases. The CDR3 extends over 14 amino acids. CDR1 and CDR2 from the germline V gene are SGHNT and YYREEE (reference sequence). CDR3 region: CASSLRQEVAEQYF. The CDR3 region has the DNA TGTGCCAGCAGCCTCAGACAGGAAGTCGCCGAGCAGTACTTC. Complete variable domain (other parts from reference TRBV5-4 and TRBJ2-7): ETGVTQSPTHLIKTRGQQVTLRCSSQSGHNTVSWYQQALGQGPQFIFQYYREEENGRGNFPPRFSGLQFPNYSSELNVNALELDDSALYLCASSLRQEVAEQYFGPGTRLTVT.

The rearrangement links TRBV4-1 to TRBJ2-5; D remains ambiguous. The CDR3 sequence is 14 residues long. V was cut by 0 bases and J by 7 bases, with 12 bases left in between. Germline values: CDR1 MGHRA, CDR2 YSYEKL. CDR3 amino acids: CASSQESTLGTQYF. The CDR3 DNA reads as TGCGCCAGCAGCCAAGAAAGCACACTCGGGACCCAGTACTTC.

For the CDR3, the DNA is TGTGCCAGCAGTCGGGTGTTCTACAATGAGCAGTTCTTC. Residues: CASSRVFYNEQFF. The genes are TRBV6-5 and TRBJ2-1; D gene unclear. The CDR3 has 13 residues. The germline V gene has CDR1 MNHEY and CDR2 SVGAGI. V lost 5 bases to trimming and J lost 3 bases, with 8 bases between them.

The chain combines TRBV14 with TRBJ1-1, with D possibly being TRBD1 (6 bases). This CDR3 has 12 amino acids. Looked up from germline, CDR1 is SGHDN and CDR2 is FVKESK. Trimming removed 10 bases at V and 4 bases at J, with 13 bases between. CDR3 DNA sequence: TGTGCCACCTCAGCCAGGGGCACTGAAGCTTTCTTT. Translation: CATSARGTEAFF.

Only one count was recorded for this clone. The chain uses TRBV27 and TRBJ1-3; D uncertain. The CDR3 is made up of 17 amino acids. V was clipped by 2 bases and J by 0 bases, with 14 bases between them. CDR1 and CDR2 (germline): MNHEY, SMNVEV (reference sequence). CDR3 amino acids: CASSLRVPPSSGNTIYF. CDR3 DNA sequence: TGTGCCAGCAGTTTAAGGGTCCCACCGAGCTCTGGAAACACCATATATTTT.

J is TRBJ2-1 and V is TRBV2, with unresolved D. In germline, CDR1 is SNHLY, CDR2 FYNNEI. The CDR3 covers 11 residues. V lost 6 bases, J lost 8 bases, and 8 bases lay in between. This CDR3 reads CASSFTYEQFF. The CDR3 nucleotides are TGTGCCAGCAGCTTCACGTATGAGCAGTTCTTC.

This clone is deemed large (0.1 to 1%). The rearrangement links TRBV4-1 to TRBJ2-3, with D uncertain. Looked up from germline, CDR1 is MGHRA and CDR2 is YSYEKL. V dropped 7 bases and J dropped 4 bases, with 21 bases sitting between them. The CDR3 loop spans 16 amino acids. This CDR3 reads CASNYDGSKRADTQYF. In DNA, the CDR3 is TGCGCCAGCAACTACGACGGATCCAAAAGGGCAGATACGCAGTATTTT.

J is TRBJ1-1 and V is TRBV5-5; no reliable D call. The V gene lost 0 bases and the J gene lost 11 bases, with 14 bases spanning the gap. Germline V CDR1 and CDR2: SGHKS, YYEKEE (reference sequence). The CDR3 covers 13 residues. CDR3: CASSLVESPRAFF. CDR3 nucleotide sequence: TGTGCCAGCAGCTTGGTGGAATCTCCAAGGGCTTTCTTT.

This rearrangement joins TRBV15 to TRBJ2-3; unclear D gene. The V end was cut by 5 bases, the J end by 2 bases, with 8 bases between. This CDR3 has 13 amino acids. CDR1 is LNHNV, CDR2 YYDKDF, per germline (reference sequence). CDR3 nucleotides: TGTGCCACCAGCGGTTACCCCACAGATACGCAGTATTTT. Amino acid sequence: CATSGYPTDTQYF.

The V and J genes are TRBV29-1 and TRBJ2-7, with 7 bases fitting TRBD2. This CDR3 is 13 amino acids long. V gave up 4 bases and J gave up 6 bases; unmatched junction bases: 9. CDR1 and CDR2 (germline): SQVTM, ANQGSEA. In DNA form, the CDR3 reads TGCAGCGTTGCAGTGGGGACTACTACCGAGCAGTACTTC. Its protein is CSVAVGTTTEQYF.

The chain has TRBV5-1 and TRBJ2-3; TRBD1 matches 9 bases. This CDR3 has 16 amino acids. V lost 4 bases and J lost 2; bases outside the gene matches: 8. Germline-derived CDR1 and CDR2 are SGHRS and YFSETQ. The CDR3 coding sequence is TGCGCCAGCAGCGGGACAGGGAGGAGGCCCACAGATACGCAGTATTTT. It codes for CASSGTGRRPTDTQYF. The entire variable domain, with the rest obtained from reference TRBV5-1 and TRBJ2-3, is as follows: KAGVTQTPRYLIKTRGQQVTLSCSPISGHRSVSWYQQTPGQGLQFLFEYFSETQRNKGNFPGRFSGRQFSNSRSEMNVSTLELGDSALYLCASSGTGRRPTDTQYFGPGTRLTVL.